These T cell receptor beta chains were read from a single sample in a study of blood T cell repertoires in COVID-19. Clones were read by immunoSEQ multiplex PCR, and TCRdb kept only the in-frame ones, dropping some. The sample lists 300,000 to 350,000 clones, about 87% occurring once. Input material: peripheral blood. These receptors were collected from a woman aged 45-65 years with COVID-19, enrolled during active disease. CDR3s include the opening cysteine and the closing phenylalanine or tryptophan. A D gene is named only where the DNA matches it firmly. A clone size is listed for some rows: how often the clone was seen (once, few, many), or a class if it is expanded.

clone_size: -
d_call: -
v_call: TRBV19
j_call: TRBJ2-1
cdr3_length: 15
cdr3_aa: CASSIARAVFNEQFF
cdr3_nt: TGTGCCAGTAGTATTGCCAGGGCGGTTTTCAATGAGCAGTTCTTC

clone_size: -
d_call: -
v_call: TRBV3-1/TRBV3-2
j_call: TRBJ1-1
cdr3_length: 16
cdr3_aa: CASSQDSPDTNTEAFF
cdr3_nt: TGTGCCAGCAGCCAAGATTCCCCCGACACCAACACTGAAGCTTTCTTT

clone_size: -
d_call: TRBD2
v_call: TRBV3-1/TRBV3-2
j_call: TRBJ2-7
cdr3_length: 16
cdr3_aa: CASSPGLAGGEYEQYF
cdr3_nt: TGTGCCAGCAGCCCGGGACTAGCGGGAGGAGAGTACGAGCAGTACTTC

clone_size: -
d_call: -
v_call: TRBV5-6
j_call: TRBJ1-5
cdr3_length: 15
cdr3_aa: CASSRTEGNHQPQHF
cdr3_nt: TGTGCCAGCAGCCGTACCGAGGGCAATCATCAGCCCCAGCATTTT

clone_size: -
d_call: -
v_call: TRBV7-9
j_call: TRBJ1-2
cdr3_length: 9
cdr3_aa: CAILDGYTF
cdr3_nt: TGTGCCATCCTCGATGGCTACACCTTC

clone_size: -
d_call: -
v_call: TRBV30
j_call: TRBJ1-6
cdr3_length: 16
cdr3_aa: CAWSVWQSSYNSPLHF
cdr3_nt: TGTGCCTGGAGTGTATGGCAAAGCTCCTATAATTCACCCCTCCACTTT

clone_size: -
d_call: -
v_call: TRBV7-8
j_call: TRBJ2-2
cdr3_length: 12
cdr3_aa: CASTAQAGELFF
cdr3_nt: TGTGCCAGCACCGCTCAGGCCGGGGAGCTGTTTTTT

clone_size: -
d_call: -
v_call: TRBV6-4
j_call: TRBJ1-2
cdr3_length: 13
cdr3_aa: CASSPTGYSGYTF
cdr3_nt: TGTGCCAGCAGTCCAACAGGGTACTCTGGCTACACCTTC

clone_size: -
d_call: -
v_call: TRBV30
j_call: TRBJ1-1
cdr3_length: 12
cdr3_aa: CAWTTSGTEAFF
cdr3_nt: TGTGCCTGGACTACTTCGGGCACTGAAGCTTTCTTT

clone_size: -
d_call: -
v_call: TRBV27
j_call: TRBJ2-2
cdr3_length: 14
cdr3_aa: CASSPEGSTGELFF
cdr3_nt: TGTGCCAGCAGCCCTGAGGGTTCCACCGGGGAGCTGTTTTTT

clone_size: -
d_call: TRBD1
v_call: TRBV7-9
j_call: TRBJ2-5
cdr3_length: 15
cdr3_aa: CASSHTTGGVETQYF
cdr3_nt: TGTGCCAGCAGCCACACTACAGGGGGCGTAGAGACCCAGTACTTC

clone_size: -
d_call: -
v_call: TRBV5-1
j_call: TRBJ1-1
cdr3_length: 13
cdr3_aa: CASSPVLAGEAFF
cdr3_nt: TGCGCCAGCAGCCCGGTTTTAGCAGGGGAAGCTTTCTTT

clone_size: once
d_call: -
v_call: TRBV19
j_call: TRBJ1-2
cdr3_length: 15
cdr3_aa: CASIRGDSNGYGYTF
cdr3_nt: TGTGCCAGTATTAGGGGCGACAGCAACGGGTATGGCTACACCTTC

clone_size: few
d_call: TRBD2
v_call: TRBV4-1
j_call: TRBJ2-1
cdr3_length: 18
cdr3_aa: CASSQDKAGGPRVNEQFF
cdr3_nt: TGCGCCAGCAGCCAAGATAAAGCGGGAGGGCCCCGTGTCAATGAGCAGTTCTTC

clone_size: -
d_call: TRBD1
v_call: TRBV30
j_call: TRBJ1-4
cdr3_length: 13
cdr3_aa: CAWKTGGNEKLFF
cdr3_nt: TGTGCCTGGAAGACAGGGGGCAATGAAAAACTGTTTTTT

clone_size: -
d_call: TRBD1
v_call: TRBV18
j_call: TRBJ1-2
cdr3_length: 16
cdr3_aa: CASSPQGAIPNYGYTF
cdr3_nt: TGTGCCAGCTCACCGCAGGGGGCGATCCCTAACTATGGCTACACCTTC

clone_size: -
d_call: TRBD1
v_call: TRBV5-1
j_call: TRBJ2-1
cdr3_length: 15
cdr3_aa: CASSPGTGGKGEQFF
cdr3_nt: TGCGCCAGCAGCCCGGGGACAGGGGGGAAGGGTGAGCAGTTCTTC

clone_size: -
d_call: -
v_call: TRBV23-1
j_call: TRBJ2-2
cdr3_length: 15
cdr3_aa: CASSQMTPNTGELFF
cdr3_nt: TGCGCCAGCAGTCAAATGACTCCGAACACCGGGGAGCTGTTTTTT

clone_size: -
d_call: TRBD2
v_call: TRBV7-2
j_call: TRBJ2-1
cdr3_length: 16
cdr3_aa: CASSFGTSGSLGEQFF
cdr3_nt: TGTGCCAGCAGCTTCGGGACTAGCGGGAGTCTTGGCGAGCAGTTCTTC

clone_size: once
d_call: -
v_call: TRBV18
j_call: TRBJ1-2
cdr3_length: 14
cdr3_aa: CASSPLGQSYGYTF
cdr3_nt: TGTGCCAGCTCACCACTCGGACAGAGCTATGGCTACACCTTC

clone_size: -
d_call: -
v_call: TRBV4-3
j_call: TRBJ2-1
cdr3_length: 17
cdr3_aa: CASSQDQAGTWYNEQFF
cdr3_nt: TGCGCCAGCAGCCAAGATCAAGCAGGGACATGGTACAATGAGCAGTTCTTC

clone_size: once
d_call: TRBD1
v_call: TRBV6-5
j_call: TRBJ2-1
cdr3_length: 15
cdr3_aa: CASSYDRGQNNEQFF
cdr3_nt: TGTGCCAGCAGTTACGACAGGGGGCAAAACAATGAGCAGTTCTTC

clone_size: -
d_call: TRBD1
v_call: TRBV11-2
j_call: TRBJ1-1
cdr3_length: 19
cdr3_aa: CASSLALGGQRKFVTEAFF
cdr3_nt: TGTGCCAGCAGCTTAGCCTTGGGGGGACAGAGGAAATTTGTCACTGAAGCTTTCTTT

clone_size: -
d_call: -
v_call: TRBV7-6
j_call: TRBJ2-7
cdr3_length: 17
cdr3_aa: CASSPQTAGIGSYEQYF
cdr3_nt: TGTGCCAGCAGCCCACAGACGGCAGGGATTGGGTCCTACGAGCAGTACTTC

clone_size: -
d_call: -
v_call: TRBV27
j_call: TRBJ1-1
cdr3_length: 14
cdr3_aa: CASRVRVSNTEAFF
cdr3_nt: TGTGCCAGCAGGGTGAGGGTTTCGAACACTGAAGCTTTCTTT

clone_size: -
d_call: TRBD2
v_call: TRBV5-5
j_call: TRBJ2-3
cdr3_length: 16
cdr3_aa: CASRTTSGRALDTQYF
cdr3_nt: TGTGCCAGCAGGACTACTAGCGGGAGGGCCTTAGATACGCAGTATTTT

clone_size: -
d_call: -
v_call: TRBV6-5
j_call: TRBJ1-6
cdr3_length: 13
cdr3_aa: CASRQDPDSPLHF
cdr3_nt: TGTGCCAGCAGACAGGATCCGGATTCACCCCTCCACTTT

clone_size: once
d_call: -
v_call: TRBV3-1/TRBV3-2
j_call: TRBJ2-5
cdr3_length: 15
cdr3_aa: CASSRFRVSQETQYF
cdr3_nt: TGTGCCAGCAGCCGGTTTCGGGTCAGCCAAGAGACCCAGTACTTC

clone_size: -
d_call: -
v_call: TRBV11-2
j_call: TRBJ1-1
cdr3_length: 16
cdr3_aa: CASSLDWSGNALEAFF
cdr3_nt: TGTGCCAGCAGCTTAGATTGGTCAGGGAACGCCCTCGAAGCTTTCTTT

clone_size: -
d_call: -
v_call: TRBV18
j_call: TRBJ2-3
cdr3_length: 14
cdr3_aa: CASSIGTRTDTQYF
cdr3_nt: TGTGCCAGCTCAATTGGGACTCGCACAGATACGCAGTATTTT

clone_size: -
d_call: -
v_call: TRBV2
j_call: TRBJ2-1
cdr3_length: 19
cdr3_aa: CASRDLGLVWTTSYNEQFF
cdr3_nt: TGTGCCAGCAGGGACTTGGGGTTAGTTTGGACTACCTCCTACAATGAGCAGTTCTTC

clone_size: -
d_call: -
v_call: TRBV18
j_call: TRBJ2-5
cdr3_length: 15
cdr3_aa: CASSPQSRVGETQYF
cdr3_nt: TGTGCCAGCTCACCGCAGTCCAGGGTAGGAGAGACCCAGTACTTC

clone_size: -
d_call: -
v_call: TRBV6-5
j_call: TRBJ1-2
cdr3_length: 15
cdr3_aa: CASSYSSAGDYGYTF
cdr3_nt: TGTGCCAGCAGTTACTCGTCCGCTGGAGACTATGGCTACACCTTC

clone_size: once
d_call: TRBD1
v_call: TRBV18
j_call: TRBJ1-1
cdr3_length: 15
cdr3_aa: CASSFQDRGRTEAFF
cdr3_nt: TGTGCCAGCTCCTTCCAGGACAGGGGGCGCACTGAAGCTTTCTTT

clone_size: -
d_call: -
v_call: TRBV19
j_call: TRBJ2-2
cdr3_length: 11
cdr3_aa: CASSSGTFLFF
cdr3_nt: TGTGCCAGTAGTTCCGGGACATTTCTGTTTTTT

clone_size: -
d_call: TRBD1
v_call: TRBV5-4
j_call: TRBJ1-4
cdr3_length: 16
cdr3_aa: CASSLGGTGLNEKLFF
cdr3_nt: TGTGCCAGCAGCTTAGGAGGGACAGGCCTTAATGAAAAACTGTTTTTT

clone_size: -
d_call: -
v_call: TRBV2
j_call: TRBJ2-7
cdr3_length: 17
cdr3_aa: CASSRAPGSSPGYRQYF
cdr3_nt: TGTGCCAGCAGCCGGGCTCCAGGGTCCTCACCTGGGTATCGGCAGTACTTC

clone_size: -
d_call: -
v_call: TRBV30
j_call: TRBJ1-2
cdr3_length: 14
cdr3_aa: CAWSVATGRRGYTF
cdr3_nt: TGTGCCTGGAGTGTAGCTACCGGGCGGAGGGGCTACACCTTC

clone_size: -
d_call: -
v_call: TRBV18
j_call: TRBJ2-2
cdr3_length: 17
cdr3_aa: CASSPLSSAANTGELFF
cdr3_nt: TGTGCCAGCTCACCCTTATCTAGCGCCGCGAACACCGGGGAGCTGTTTTTT

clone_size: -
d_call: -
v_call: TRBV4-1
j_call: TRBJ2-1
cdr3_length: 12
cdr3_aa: CASSQGANEQFF
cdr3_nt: TGCGCCAGCAGCCAGGGGGCCAATGAGCAGTTCTTC

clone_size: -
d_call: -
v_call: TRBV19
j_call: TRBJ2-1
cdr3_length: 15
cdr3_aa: CASSIVGGGGNEQFF
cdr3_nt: TGTGCCAGTAGTATAGTTGGGGGAGGTGGTAATGAGCAGTTCTTC

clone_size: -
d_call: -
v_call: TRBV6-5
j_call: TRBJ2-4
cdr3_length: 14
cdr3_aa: CASSPTWTDYIQYF
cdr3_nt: TGTGCCAGCAGTCCCACCTGGACAGATTACATTCAGTACTTC

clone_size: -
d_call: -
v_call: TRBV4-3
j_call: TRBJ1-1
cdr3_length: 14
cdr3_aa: CASSQVISNTEAFF
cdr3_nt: TGCGCCAGCAGCCAAGTCATTTCGAACACTGAAGCTTTCTTT

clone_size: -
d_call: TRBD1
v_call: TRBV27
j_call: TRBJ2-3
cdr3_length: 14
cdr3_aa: CASSGTASTDTQYF
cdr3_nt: TGTGCCAGCAGTGGGACAGCTAGCACAGATACGCAGTATTTT

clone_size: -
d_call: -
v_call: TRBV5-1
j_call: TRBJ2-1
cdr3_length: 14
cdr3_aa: CASSLGSERNEQFF
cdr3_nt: TGCGCCAGCAGCTTGGGGTCAGAGCGGAATGAGCAGTTCTTC

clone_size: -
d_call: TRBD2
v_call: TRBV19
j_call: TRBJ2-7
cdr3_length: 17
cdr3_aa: CASSRWLAGGSSYEQYF
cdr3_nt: TGTGCCAGTAGTAGGTGGCTAGCGGGAGGTAGCTCCTACGAGCAGTACTTC

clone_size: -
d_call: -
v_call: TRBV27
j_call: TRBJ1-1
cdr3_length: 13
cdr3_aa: CASMGMTGSEAFF
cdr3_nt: TGTGCCAGCATGGGAATGACAGGATCTGAAGCTTTCTTT